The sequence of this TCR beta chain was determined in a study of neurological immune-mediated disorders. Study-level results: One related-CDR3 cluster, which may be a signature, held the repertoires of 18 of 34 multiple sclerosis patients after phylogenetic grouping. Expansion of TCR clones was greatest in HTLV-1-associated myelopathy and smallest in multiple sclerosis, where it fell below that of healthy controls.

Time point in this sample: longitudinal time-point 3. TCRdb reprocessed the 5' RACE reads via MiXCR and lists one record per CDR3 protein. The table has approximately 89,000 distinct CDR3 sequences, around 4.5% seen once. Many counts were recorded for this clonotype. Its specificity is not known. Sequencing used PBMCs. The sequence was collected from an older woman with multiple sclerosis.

CDR3: CSARGRIEGTSYNSPLHF. The CDR3 region has the DNA TGCAGTGCTAGAGGAAGGATCGAGGGGACGTCCTATAATTCACCCCTCCACTTT. This rearrangement joins TRBV20-1 to TRBJ1-6; D perhaps matches TRBD1 (5 bases). CDR1 is DFQATT, CDR2 SNEGSKA, per germline (reference sequence). Trimming removed 1 base at V and 1 base at J, with 17 bases between. There are 18 residues in the CDR3.